Below are 18 T cell receptor beta chains sequenced from a single sample in a study of tumor-infiltrating lymphocytes in oesophageal squamous cell carcinoma. MiXCR, run by TCRdb on the PCR reads, gives a single entry per CDR3 protein. Of fewer than 6,500 distinct CDR3 sequences listed, more than 14% are singletons. Sequencing used esophageal tumor tissue. Receptors were obtained from a male donor with esophageal squamous cell carcinoma.

Notes on this clonotype: The missing conserved phenylalanine or tryptophan at the end of this CDR3 makes a read error likely. The DNA is left out, because the CDR3 cannot be placed on it with certainty; the CDR3 is given as TCRdb lists it. The chain carries TRBV6-2 or TRBV6-3 and TRBJ2-1; TRBD1, as called in the table, went unchecked against the DNA. Germline V gives CDR1 MNHEY, CDR2 SVGEGT. The CDR3 numbers 17 amino acids, ends counted. CDR3 loop: CASRFNIILRGVLTFGN.

With regard to this clonotype: The CDR3 ends on some other residue instead of the conserved phenylalanine or tryptophan, so this is likely a read error. No DNA is shown, since the ends of the CDR3 on it are uncertain; the CDR3 is the one TCRdb lists. The chain has TRBV5-5 and TRBJ2-6; the D segment call TRBD1 is taken from the table without a DNA check. Germline V CDR1 and CDR2: SGHKS, YYEKEE (reference sequence). The CDR3 sequence runs 9 residues, both termini included. The CDR3 protein is CASSFNVRQ.

The chain is built from TRBV5-6 and TRBJ2-3, with 13 bases matching TRBD2. The J call may be incorrect, as the DNA end agrees better with TRBJ2-1. Germline V gene sequence: CDR1 SGHDT, CDR2 YYEEEE. This CDR3 contains 16 residues. This CDR3 is CASSLTSGGDLRGQFF. DNA for the CDR3: TGTGCCAGCAGCTTGACTAGCGGGGGGGATTTACGGGGGCAGTTCTTC.

This clonotype was observed at least ten times. The chain recombines TRBV19 with TRBJ2-6; D gene ambiguous. The germline V gene encodes CDR1 LNHDA and CDR2 SQIVND (reference sequence). The CDR3 spans 12 residues. The ends were cut back, 11 bases at V and 4 bases at J, with 9 bases in the middle. CDR3 loop: CAAGLGANVLTF. In DNA, the CDR3 is TGTGCCGCTGGGCTCGGGGCCAACGTCCTGACTTTC.

The V and J genes are TRBV29-1 and TRBJ2-7, with TRBD2 matching over 11 bases. Per germline, CDR1 SQVTM and CDR2 ANQGSEA. The CDR3 is 14 amino acids. The J segment lost 2 bases and the V segment lost 2 bases, leaving 2 bases of the junction unmatched. As DNA, the CDR3 is TGCAGCGTTGAACTAGCGGGGGGCACCTACGAGCAGTACTTC. This gives the protein CSVELAGGTYEQYF.

For this clonotype: Since a much larger clone is just one base distant, this may be a read error. The chain combines TRBV5-1 with TRBJ2-1; D not resolved. Between the trimmed V and J ends, which lost 6 bases and 7 bases, there was a span of 8 bases. This CDR3 has 11 amino acids. Germline CDR1 is SGHRS and CDR2 is YFSETQ. As DNA, the CDR3 is TGCGCCAGCAAGTTGGCGAATGAGCAGTTCTTC. Translated, it gives CASKLANEQFF.

This clonotype is labeled as large (0.1 to 1%). This chain uses TRBV7-2 with TRBJ2-6; no definite D call. CDR1 and CDR2 from the germline V gene are SGHTA and FQGNSA. CDR3 size: 12 residues. V was cut by 9 bases and J by 4 bases, with 7 bases left in between. CDR3 sequence reads: CARTRGANVLTF. The CDR3 DNA is TGTGCCAGAACCAGGGGGGCCAACGTCCTGACTTTC.

This clonotype appeared many times. This sequence joins TRBV25-1 and TRBJ2-5, with 7 bases lining up with TRBD2. The DNA end is a closer match to TRBJ2-7, so the J assignment may be wrong. CDR3 length: 12 residues. The germline V gene has CDR1 MGHDK and CDR2 SYGVNS. Here the CDR3 DNA reads TGTGCCAGCACCCCGGGAGGCGACGAGCAGTACTTC. Translating gives CASTPGGDEQYF.

This clonotype is categorized as medium-sized. The rearrangement uses TRBV7-3 and TRBJ2-2, with TRBD2 identical over 11 bases. Losses at the gene ends were 1 base for V and 4 bases for J; bases not matched to a gene: 2. The V gene's germline CDR1 is SGHTA and CDR2 FQGTGA. The CDR3 has 16 residues. The chain's CDR3 is CASSLMGLAATGELFF. Written as DNA, the CDR3 is TGTGCCAGCAGCTTAATGGGACTAGCGGCCACCGGGGAGCTGTTTTTT.

Ten or more counts support this clonotype. The rearrangement links TRBV28 to TRBJ2-3; the D gene could be TRBD1 or TRBD2 (5 bases each). CDR1 MDHEN and CDR2 SYDVKM come from the germline V gene. V dropped 5 bases and J dropped 5 bases, with 11 bases sitting between them. CDR3 length: 13 amino acids. The CDR3 nucleotides read TGTGCCAGCAGTGGGACCGTTAAAGATACGCAGTATTTT. Protein: CASSGTVKDTQYF.

Relative to its sample, this clonotype is medium-sized (0.01 to 0.1%). The chain has TRBV7-8 and TRBJ1-5; D ambiguous. This CDR3 region has 16 residues. CDR1 is SGHVS and CDR2 is FQNEAQ in the germline V gene. V lost 2 bases and J lost 0, with 11 bases in between. In DNA, the CDR3 is TGTGCCAGCAGCTTAAAGTACAGAAATAGCAATCAGCCCCAGCATTTT. As protein: CASSLKYRNSNQPQHF.

There are many counts of this clonotype. This chain joins TRBV27 and TRBJ2-5; TRBD1 might be the D (5 bases). The CDR3 extends over 16 amino acids. The ends were cut back, 3 bases at V and 3 bases at J, with 17 bases in the middle. Looked up from germline, CDR1 is MNHEY and CDR2 is SMNVEV (reference sequence). The CDR3 DNA is TGTGCCAGCAGTTTGAAACCCTTCGACAGAAAAGAGACCCAGTACTTC. Protein: CASSLKPFDRKETQYF.

This clonotype appeared a few times. The CDR3 does not close with the conserved phenylalanine or tryptophan, likely indicating a read error. The DNA is left out, because the CDR3 cannot be placed on it with certainty; the CDR3 is given as TCRdb lists it. The rearrangement joins TRBV12-3 or TRBV12-4 to TRBJ2-7; the table gives TRBD1 as D, unverified against the DNA. The CDR3 spans 17 amino acids, including both terminal residues. CDR3 sequence: CASSLAGGLIYGYTFGS.

V usage is TRBV5-1 and J usage is TRBJ2-3, with 9 bases identical to TRBD1. The CDR3 runs to 14 residues. Germline V gives CDR1 SGHRS, CDR2 YFSETQ. V lost 6 bases, J lost 7 bases, and 9 bases stayed unmatched. The CDR3 protein is CASKIRTGENTQYF. For the CDR3, the DNA is TGCGCCAGCAAGATCAGGACAGGGGAAAATACGCAGTATTTT.

In this sample, this clonotype turned up many times. Given the absence of the conserved phenylalanine or tryptophan at the CDR3 end, a read error is likely. Because the CDR3's place on the DNA is in doubt, the DNA is left out and the CDR3 is given as listed by TCRdb. The V gene is TRBV7-9, the J gene TRBJ2-1; the DNA was not compared with TRBD1, the D call given in the table. The V gene's germline CDR1 is SEHNR and CDR2 FQNEAQ (reference sequence). Inclusive of both ends, the CDR3 amounts to 17 amino acids. CDR3 sequence reads: CASSHGTGAIPPLHFGN.

This clonotype is medium-sized in the sample. The V call is TRBV12-3 or TRBV12-4, the J call TRBJ2-1; no definite D call. The CDR3 length is 11 residues. V lost 8 bases and J 9 bases, leaving 11 bases between the germline ends. CDR3 loop: CASRRLGEQFF. CDR3 sequence (DNA): TGTGCCAGCCGAAGGCTCGGTGAGCAGTTCTTC.

This clonotype was seen many times. With a much larger clone just one base away, this may be a read error. CDR3 in DNA: TGTGCCAGCGGTACTCTAGTACGCTACAATGAGCAGTACTTC. It encodes CASGTLVRYNEQYF. The genes are TRBV12-3 or TRBV12-4 and TRBJ2-7; D is ambiguous. This CDR3 has 14 residues. Trimming took 8 bases from V and 7 from J, leaving 21 bases between them.

This clonotype appeared many times. V is TRBV6-1 and J is TRBJ2-7, with D maybe TRBD2 (6 bases). The germline gives CDR1 MNHNS, CDR2 SASEGT. V was shortened by 5 bases and J by 0 bases, with 14 bases between the two germline ends. CDR3 size: 15 residues. The CDR3 DNA reads TGTGCCAGCAGTTACGGGGGACTGAACTCCTACGAGCAGTACTTC. Its translation: CASSYGGLNSYEQYF.